Sequencing of this T cell receptor (beta chain) was carried out in a study of cytomegalovirus exposure and HLA in healthy donors. Study outcomes and limitations: Later analysis identified 16,000 or so TCR beta sequences associated with HLA alleles, using a false discovery rate threshold of 0.05. Later analysis demonstrated an association between a missense DCLRE1C variant and TCR beta V- and J-gene trimming.

The V segment lost 6 bases and the J segment 8 bases; nucleotides outside the gene matches: 6. CDR1 and CDR2 from the germline V gene are DFQATT and SNEGSKA (reference sequence). The CDR3 contains 11 residues. A remark on this clone: No antigen is known for it.

PCR involved 60 Vbeta and 13 Jbeta primers. Sequencing used immunoSEQ multiplex PCR; TCRdb keeps in-frame clones, though not all of them. This table holds fewer than 150,000 clones, over 70% found once. The chain has TRBV20-1 and TRBJ1-2; 7 bases map to TRBD1. Sequencing was done on a sample of PBMCs. This receptor was taken from a young man in good health and CMV-seronegative. The CDR3 coding sequence is TGCAGTGCGCGGGACAGCAAGGGCTACACCTTC. Its protein is CSARDSKGYTF.